The rows below give T cell receptor beta chains drawn from one sample of a study of blood T cells in healthy people across ages. TCRdb fed the 5' RACE reads into MiXCR, producing one record per CDR3 protein. The data show some 900,000 distinct CDR3 sequences, 25% to 35% seen once. Sequences were obtained from blood. All receptors come from a woman of 80 years or more in good health. CDR3s include the opening cysteine and the closing phenylalanine or tryptophan. Fields, in order: J gene, V gene, CDR3 length, CDR3 protein.

J gene: TRBJ2-3; V gene: TRBV12-3/TRBV12-4; CDR3 length: 15; CDR3 protein: CASTQGGQSADMEYF
J gene: TRBJ2-5; V gene: TRBV10-3; CDR3 length: 13; CDR3 protein: CAISGQTQETQYF
J gene: TRBJ2-1; V gene: TRBV18; CDR3 length: 18; CDR3 protein: CASSPWGSGGDGGNEQFF
J gene: TRBJ1-5; V gene: TRBV2; CDR3 length: 14; CDR3 protein: CASSEPYSNQPQHF
J gene: TRBJ1-5; V gene: TRBV6-2/TRBV6-3; CDR3 length: 17; CDR3 protein: CASSPNRVGRSNQPQHF
J gene: TRBJ2-3; V gene: TRBV4-1; CDR3 length: 13; CDR3 protein: CASSQDHPDTQYF
J gene: TRBJ1-2; V gene: TRBV20-1; CDR3 length: 13; CDR3 protein: CSASDGSNYGYTF
J gene: TRBJ2-3; V gene: TRBV12-3/TRBV12-4; CDR3 length: 15; CDR3 protein: CASSNRDRGTDAEYF
J gene: TRBJ2-5; V gene: TRBV30; CDR3 length: 15; CDR3 protein: CAWSVLGGPGGTQYF
J gene: TRBJ2-7; V gene: TRBV7-9; CDR3 length: 16; CDR3 protein: CASSPGTSGGVYEQYF
J gene: TRBJ2-3; V gene: TRBV24-1; CDR3 length: 13; CDR3 protein: CATSGIPGNTQYF
J gene: TRBJ2-1; V gene: TRBV6-6; CDR3 length: 17; CDR3 protein: CASSYILVGARRNEQFF
J gene: TRBJ1-2; V gene: TRBV7-2; CDR3 length: 17; CDR3 protein: CASSLGAPQGGNYGYTF
J gene: TRBJ2-7; V gene: TRBV11-2; CDR3 length: 15; CDR3 protein: CASSLGTGDPYEQYF
J gene: TRBJ2-1; V gene: TRBV19; CDR3 length: 16; CDR3 protein: CASSTEALSSYNEQFF
J gene: TRBJ2-3; V gene: TRBV7-2; CDR3 length: 16; CDR3 protein: CASSLRSGGATDTQYF
J gene: TRBJ2-5; V gene: TRBV3-1; CDR3 length: 14; CDR3 protein: CASSQGQTQETQYF
J gene: TRBJ2-1; V gene: TRBV6-2/TRBV6-3; CDR3 length: 13; CDR3 protein: CASRKTANNEQFF
J gene: TRBJ1-5; V gene: TRBV7-2; CDR3 length: 15; CDR3 protein: CASSDTGQGRQPQHF
J gene: TRBJ1-1; V gene: TRBV11-2; CDR3 length: 16; CDR3 protein: CASSPRVGLSVAEAFF
J gene: TRBJ2-5; V gene: TRBV29-1; CDR3 length: 14; CDR3 protein: CSVFAGGVVNEQYF
J gene: TRBJ2-5; V gene: TRBV4-2; CDR3 length: 15; CDR3 protein: CASSPGTRNQETQYF
J gene: TRBJ1-2; V gene: TRBV6-1; CDR3 length: 13; CDR3 protein: CASSESFNYGYTF
J gene: TRBJ2-1; V gene: TRBV13; CDR3 length: 19; CDR3 protein: CASSLIGALGGGLHNEQFF
J gene: TRBJ1-6; V gene: TRBV24-1; CDR3 length: 13; CDR3 protein: CATSAAGGSPLHF
J gene: TRBJ2-7; V gene: TRBV20-1; CDR3 length: 10; CDR3 protein: CSASRTEQYF
J gene: TRBJ2-3; V gene: TRBV7-8; CDR3 length: 16; CDR3 protein: CASSIVSGGATDTQYF
J gene: TRBJ2-3; V gene: TRBV20-1; CDR3 length: 14; CDR3 protein: CSAQAQGSPDTQYF